This record concerns one T cell receptor (beta chain) sequence. Antigen: not known. This CDR3 is built from 15 residues. From germline, CDR1 is GTSNPN and CDR2 SVGIG (reference sequence). V was clipped by 2 bases and J by 0 bases, with 11 bases between them. This record belongs to a study of cytomegalovirus exposure and HLA in healthy donors. Study-wide findings and caveats: Later analysis suggested links between common viral pathogens and several top significant clusters. The study put 150 or so TCR beta chains on its list as cytomegalovirus-associated. Later on, an analysis tied approximately 15,000 TCR beta sequences to HLA alleles at 0.05 false discovery rate.

It was with 60 Vbeta and 13 Jbeta primers that the PCR ran. Data came from immunoSEQ multiplex PCR; TCRdb stores just in-frame clones and leaves some out. The sample has approximately 110,000 clones; 80% to 85% are singletons. This receptor was obtained from a man younger than 45 in good health and CMV-seropositive. The sample consisted of PBMCs. The V gene is TRBV30, the J gene TRBJ1-5; D unclear. The CDR3 here is CAWSPAGISNQPQHF. Here the CDR3 DNA reads TGTGCCTGGAGTCCAGCAGGAATTAGCAATCAGCCCCAGCATTTT.